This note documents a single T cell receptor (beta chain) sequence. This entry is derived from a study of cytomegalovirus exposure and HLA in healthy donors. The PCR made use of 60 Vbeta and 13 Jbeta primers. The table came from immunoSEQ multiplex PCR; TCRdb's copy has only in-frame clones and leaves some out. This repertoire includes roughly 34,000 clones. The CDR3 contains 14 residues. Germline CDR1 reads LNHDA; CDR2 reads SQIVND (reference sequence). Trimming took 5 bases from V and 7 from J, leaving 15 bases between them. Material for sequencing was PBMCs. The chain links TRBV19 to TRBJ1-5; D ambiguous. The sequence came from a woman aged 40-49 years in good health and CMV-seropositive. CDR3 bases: TGTGCCAGTAGTTTCCTGGAAACGGGACAGCCCCAGCATTTT. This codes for CASSFLETGQPQHF.